The clone carrying this TCR beta chain was seen more than once but under ten times. Its antigen is unknown. The record originates from a study of beta chain features in type 1 diabetes. Whole-study results and caveats: Diminished insertions and augmented deletions at VDJ junctions characterized type 1 diabetes patients. In every one of the four CD4+ subsets, TCRB CDR3s were moderately but significantly shorter in Type 1 diabetes patients.

V was cut by 1 base and J by 7 bases, with 10 bases left in between. The germline CDR1 and CDR2 sequences are SSHAT and FNYEAQ (reference sequence). The CDR3 sequence is 14 residues long. A sort by CD45RO/CCR7/CD25/CD127/CD95/CD27 yielded CD4+ naive, central memory, regulatory and stem cell-like memory cells. Expressed TCRB transcripts were sequenced because the isolated RNA had all been reverse transcribed beforehand. Sequencing used immunoSEQ multiplex PCR; TCRdb keeps in-frame clones, though not all of them. The data contain some 150,000 clones, approximately 13% of them singletons. This TCR derives from a man aged 18 to 30 with type 1 diabetes. The sequenced sample was central memory CD4+ T cells from blood. This chain uses TRBV7-7 with TRBJ2-2, with D unresolved. As DNA, the CDR3 is TGTGCCAGCAGCTTAGAGAGGCAAAGCGGGGAGCTGTTTTTT. It is translated as CASSLERQSGELFF.